This T cell receptor beta chain was identified during a study of blood T cells in healthy people across ages. A second PCR of 7 to 11 cycles used a sample-barcoded 5' primer and a J-beta primer mix. Every sample gave at least 2.5 million paired-end reads containing CDR3. TCRdb called the 5' RACE reads again in MiXCR, with one record for every CDR3 protein. In the table there are some 900,000 distinct CDR3 sequences, under 30% of which are singletons. Study-level results: Higher naive T cell percentage went strongly together with higher TCR beta diversity.

V shed 2 bases and J 3 bases; nucleotides not matched to a gene: 7. The CDR3 extends over 17 amino acids. CDR1 and CDR2 (germline): SEHNR, FQNEAQ (reference sequence). At least ten counts were recorded for this clonotype. No antigen is known for it. There were healthy Caucasian individuals from Russia, aged about 6 to 90, serving as donors. Isolation yielded PBMCs, at least 7 million per sample, in every case. The receptor comes from a woman older than 75 in good health. The chain recombines TRBV7-9 with TRBJ2-7; the match to TRBD2 covers 13 bases. Sequenced: blood. The CDR3 protein is CASSLYTSGGALYEQYF. The DNA of the CDR3 is TGTGCCAGCAGCTTATACACTAGCGGGGGGGCTCTCTACGAGCAGTACTTC.